Listed here are 30 T cell receptor beta chains from one sample, sequenced in a study of Ad26.COV2.S vaccination and SARS-CoV-2 variants listed by TCRdb under 2021. Libraries were made using the immunoSEQ multiplex PCR assay. TCRdb took over this immuneACCESS table, retaining in-frame rearrangements with V and J assigned. Such tables are incomplete; in checked studies, under half of the missing clones stem from an unresolved V gene, and the remainder is unexplained. This sample gives around 300,000 clones in total; about 88% of them show up just once. The leading ten clones occupy 6.4% of the sample. This sample's treatment or condition label indicates: 15 to 20 received Ad26.COV2.S at low or high dose, single or two shots; roughly five received placebo; per-sample allocation not given. For vaccine and placebo recipients, repertoires were sequenced using samples collected on day 63 after the first injection.

Sequencing was performed on peripheral blood, taken in a trial of Ad26.COV2.S vaccine versus placebo. The receptor source for this set is a person between 18 and 65 years old who received the Ad26.COV2.S COVID-19 vaccine or a placebo.

This chain joins TRBV5-1 and TRBJ1-2, with 9 bases lining up with TRBD1. V trimming: 1 base; J trimming: 5 bases; junction bases outside the gene matches: 6. CDR1 and CDR2 (germline): SGHRS, YFSETQ. This CDR3 is 15 amino acids long. As DNA, the CDR3 is TGCGCCAGCAGCTTGAGGGGACAGGGAGGATATGGCTACACCTTC. It is translated as CASSLRGQGGYGYTF.

In DNA, the CDR3 is TGTGCCAGCAGATACCAGGGTCCGCGGGGCTACACCTTC. It encodes CASRYQGPRGYTF. The V and J genes are TRBV28 and TRBJ1-2, with D possibly being TRBD1 (5 bases). V lost 6 bases and J 8 bases, leaving 16 bases between the germline ends. CDR1 is MDHEN and CDR2 is SYDVKM in the germline V gene. CDR3 size: 13 residues.

This chain connects TRBV5-5 to TRBJ1-6; no reliable D call. CDR1 SGHKS and CDR2 YYEKEE come from the germline V gene (reference sequence). This CDR3 is 14 amino acids long. Trimming removed 2 bases from V and 5 bases from J, with 8 bases in between. CDR3 region: CASSFLDNNSPLHF. CDR3 nucleotide sequence: TGTGCCAGCAGCTTTTTGGATAATAATTCACCCCTCCACTTT.

The chain carries TRBV19 and TRBJ2-7; 14 bases fit TRBD2. Germline V gene data show CDR1 as LNHDA and CDR2 as SQIVND (reference sequence). V was pared by 5 bases and J by 7 bases, with 7 bases of the junction left unmatched. The CDR3 spans 15 residues. For the CDR3, the DNA is TGTGCCAGTAGTCCCGGGACTAGCGGGAGTTTTGAGCAGTACTTC. Encoded protein: CASSPGTSGSFEQYF.

The V call is TRBV4-2, the J call TRBJ2-7; no reliable D call. V shed 2 bases and J shed 7 bases, with 9 bases lying between them. The germline gives CDR1 LGHNA, CDR2 YNFKEQ. The CDR3 has 12 residues. This chain's CDR3 is CASSQTALEQYF. CDR3 nucleotides: TGTGCCAGCAGCCAAACAGCCTTAGAGCAGTACTTC.

This chain links TRBV15 with TRBJ1-6, with a tentative D call TRBD1 (5 bases). This CDR3 region has 16 residues. The germline V gene encodes CDR1 LNHNV and CDR2 YYDKDF (reference sequence). With 0 bases removed from V and 8 bases from J, the gap between germline ends came to 14 bases. CDR3 sequence reads: CATSRDSVRVYSPLHF. CDR3 DNA: TGTGCCACCAGCAGAGATTCGGTCAGGGTTTATTCACCCCTCCACTTT.

This clone was seen a single time. This chain links TRBV10-3 with TRBJ2-1, with TRBD1 matching 8 bases. Germline V gene sequence: CDR1 ENHRY, CDR2 SYGVKD. With V trimmed by 7 bases and J by 4 bases, 9 bases remained unmatched. The CDR3 spans 15 residues. The CDR3 here is CAITTDRELYNEQFF. The CDR3, as DNA: TGTGCCATCACCACGGACAGGGAACTATACAATGAGCAGTTCTTC.

V and J are TRBV7-3 and TRBJ2-5; D is uncertain. CDR1 SGHTA and CDR2 FQGTGA come from the germline V gene. CDR3 length equals 13 residues. Between the trimmed V and J ends, which lost 5 bases and 2 bases, there was a span of 9 bases. CDR3 in amino acids: CASSPYVQETQYF. The DNA for the CDR3 is TGTGCCAGCAGCCCTTATGTTCAAGAGACCCAGTACTTC.

This sequence joins TRBV7-9 and TRBJ2-3; D not resolved. This CDR3 has 13 residues. V was trimmed by 5 bases and J by 5 bases, leaving 11 bases between them. CDR1 is SEHNR, CDR2 FQNEAQ, per germline (reference sequence). The CDR3: CASSISSLDTQYF. In DNA form, the CDR3 reads TGTGCCAGCAGCATTTCGTCGTTAGATACGCAGTATTTT.

This chain links TRBV28 with TRBJ1-1; 8 positions match TRBD1. The CDR3 sequence is 15 residues long. Germline CDR1 MDHEN, CDR2 SYDVKM. V shed 3 bases, J shed 1 base, and the junction held 4 bases outside the gene matches. The CDR3 bases are TGTGCCAGCAGTTTCAGACAGGGGAGGAACACTGAAGCTTTCTTT. Encoded protein: CASSFRQGRNTEAFF.

This sequence joins TRBV11-2 and TRBJ1-2; D unclear. Trimming cost V 5 bases and J 5 bases, with 15 bases left between them. Germline V gives CDR1 SGHAT, CDR2 FQNNGV. The CDR3 consists of 14 residues. The CDR3 DNA is TGTGCCAGCAGCCCGCCGAGGGTATGGTATGGCTACACCTTC. This gives the protein CASSPPRVWYGYTF.

The gene calls are TRBV3-1 (or the pseudogene TRBV3-2) and TRBJ1-5; D may be TRBD1 (5 bases). Germline-derived CDR1 and CDR2 are LGHDT and YNNKEL (reference sequence). The CDR3 totals 15 residues. The V gene lost 1 base and the J gene lost 7 bases, with 14 bases spanning the gap. In nucleotides, the CDR3 is TGTGCCAGCAGCCAAGGGCAGGGAGGACAACAGCCCCAGCATTTT. Its protein product is CASSQGQGGQQPQHF.

J is TRBJ1-4 and V is TRBV11-2, with D uncertain. The CDR3 length is 11 residues. The germline V gene has CDR1 SGHAT and CDR2 FQNNGV. The V end lost 11 bases, the J end lost 6 bases, and 10 bases lay between the germline ends. CDR3 nucleotide sequence: TGTGCCTCCCGGGAGGATGAAAAACTGTTTTTT. Amino acids: CASREDEKLFF. The variable domain in full, completed from reference TRBV11-2 and TRBJ1-4, reads EAGVAQSPRYKIIEKRQSVAFWCNPISGHATLYWYQQILGQGPKLLIQFQNNGVVDDSQLPKDRFSAERLKGVDSTLKIQPAKLEDSAVYLCASREDEKLFFGSGTQLSVL.

This chain joins TRBV27 and TRBJ2-1; possibly TRBD1 for D (6 bases). CDR3 length: 16 amino acids. V dropped 4 bases and J dropped 0 bases, with 13 bases sitting between them. The germline V gene has CDR1 MNHEY and CDR2 SMNVEV (reference sequence). This CDR3 is CASSWGHQSSYNEQFF. The DNA for the CDR3 is TGTGCCAGCAGTTGGGGACACCAGAGCTCCTACAATGAGCAGTTCTTC.

This clone has only a few counts. The chain uses TRBV6-1 and TRBJ2-3; 9 bases are shared with TRBD2. Per the germline V gene, CDR1 is MNHNS and CDR2 is SASEGT. V dropped 1 base and J dropped 3; count of bases not matched to a gene: 8. The CDR3 extends over 17 amino acids. The CDR3 protein is CASSEGQSGGMTDTQYF. Here the CDR3 DNA reads TGTGCCAGCAGTGAAGGGCAGAGCGGGGGGATGACAGATACGCAGTATTTT.

The rearrangement joins TRBV3-1 (or the pseudogene TRBV3-2) to TRBJ1-5, with unresolved D. V was shortened by 5 bases and J by 2 bases, with 10 bases between the two germline ends. This CDR3 contains 14 residues. Germline CDR1 and CDR2: LGHDT and YNNKEL (reference sequence). The CDR3 reads CASSSSGGNQPQHF. The DNA for the CDR3 is TGTGCCAGCAGCTCCAGTGGCGGCAATCAGCCCCAGCATTTT.

This clone was detected only once. The chain joins TRBV20-1 to TRBJ1-2, with D tentatively TRBD1 (5 bases). Germline V gives CDR1 DFQATT, CDR2 SNEGSKA (reference sequence). This CDR3 contains 16 residues. V lost 3 bases, J lost 6 bases, and 23 bases lay in between. The CDR3 DNA reads as TGCAGTGCTAGTGGTAAAGGGACGGGAGTAAACGATGGCTACACCTTC. This codes for CSASGKGTGVNDGYTF.

The chain has TRBV29-1 and TRBJ2-2; unclear D gene. Germline V CDR1 and CDR2: SQVTM, ANQGSEA. This CDR3 comprises 14 residues. V was cut by 2 bases and J by 1 base, with 8 bases left in between. The CDR3 sequence: CSVESSWNTGELFF. In DNA, the CDR3 is TGCAGCGTTGAAAGTAGCTGGAACACCGGGGAGCTGTTTTTT.

The chain has TRBV4-1 and TRBJ2-1, with D perhaps TRBD1 (6 bases). Germline assignment: CDR1 MGHRA and CDR2 YSYEKL. V gave up 1 base and J gave up 1 base, with 11 bases separating them. The CDR3 has 16 amino acids. The CDR3 is CASSQGTGQSYNEQFF. The DNA for the CDR3 is TGCGCCAGCAGCCAAGGAACGGGACAATCCTACAATGAGCAGTTCTTC.

V gene TRBV23-1 combines with J gene TRBJ1-2; unclear D gene. TRBV23-1 is an ORF, and what it does is uncertain. The V gene lost 4 bases and the J gene lost 3 bases, with 6 bases spanning the gap. The CDR3 sequence is 12 residues long. The CDR3 coding sequence is TGCGCCAGCAGTCGCGCTCACTATGGCTACACCTTC. Protein: CASSRAHYGYTF.

To note about this clone: This sample includes further DNA sequences coding for the same CDR3. The rearrangement uses TRBV9 and TRBJ2-7; D unclear. The V gene lost 5 bases and the J gene lost 0 bases, with 6 bases spanning the gap. The V gene's germline CDR1 is SGDLS and CDR2 YYNGEE. The CDR3 is made up of 12 amino acids. CDR3 region: CASSSSSYEQYF. The CDR3 DNA follows: TGTGCCAGCAGTTCTTCCTCCTACGAGCAGTACTTC. The full variable domain, with the rest looked up from reference TRBV9 and TRBJ2-7, is DSGVTQTPKHLITATGQRVTLRCSPRSGDLSVYWYQQSLDQGLQFLIQYYNGEERAKGNILERFSAQQFPDLHSELNLSSLELGDSALYFCASSSSSYEQYFGPGTRLTVT.

The V call is TRBV6-6, the J call TRBJ2-1; 10 nucleotides agree with TRBD2. V lost 6 bases, J lost 10 bases, and 9 bases stayed unmatched. CDR3 size: 14 residues. Germline V gene sequence: CDR1 MNHNY, CDR2 SVGAGI (reference sequence). The CDR3 DNA is TGTGCCAGCAGCCGGACTAGCGGCGGAACGGAGCAGTTCTTC. It codes for CASSRTSGGTEQFF.

The chain employs TRBV12-5 and TRBJ2-1; 7 bases agree with TRBD1. The CDR3 has 13 residues. Germline values: CDR1 LGHNT, CDR2 FRNRAP. The junction had 2 bases not matched to a gene; V was cut back by 5 bases and J by 4 bases. This CDR3 is CASGVGQYNEQFF. For the CDR3, the DNA is TGTGCTAGTGGTGTGGGACAGTACAATGAGCAGTTCTTC.

This clone was observed a few times. The V and J genes are TRBV27 and TRBJ1-1, with D unresolved. The V end was cut by 2 bases, the J end by 3 bases, with 13 bases between. Germline V gene lookup returns CDR1 MNHEY and CDR2 SMNVEV (reference sequence). This CDR3 contains 15 residues. The CDR3 DNA follows: TGTGCCAGCAGTTTAAGGACCCCGCGGGACACTGAAGCTTTCTTT. It codes for CASSLRTPRDTEAFF.

V is TRBV27 and J is TRBJ1-2; a possible D gene is TRBD1 (6 bases). This CDR3 region has 19 residues. V was clipped by 0 bases and J by 6 bases, with 26 bases between them. Germline V CDR1 and CDR2: MNHEY, SMNVEV (reference sequence). CDR3 bases: TGTGCCAGCAGTTTATCGGTCATGGGAACAGGGCTGGTAACAAATGGCTACACCTTC. It codes for CASSLSVMGTGLVTNGYTF.

The chain is built from TRBV9 and TRBJ1-1; no firm D call. The CDR3 is 14 residues long. The ends were cut back, 0 bases at V and 1 base at J, with 7 bases in the middle. The germline V gene has CDR1 SGDLS and CDR2 YYNGEE. CDR3 sequence (DNA): TGTGCCAGCAGCGTAGAGGTCACGAACACTGAAGCTTTCTTT. This translates into CASSVEVTNTEAFF.

The chain has TRBV29-1 and TRBJ2-2, with 7 bases identical to TRBD2. With V trimmed by 7 bases and J by 2 bases, 10 bases remained unmatched. The CDR3 is 15 residues long. Germline CDR1 reads SQVTM; CDR2 reads ANQGSEA. As DNA, the CDR3 is TGCAGCGCCCGGGGGAGCGGGGCTAACACCGGGGAGCTGTTTTTT. Translation: CSARGSGANTGELFF.

DNA for the CDR3: TGTGCCATCAGCGCCGGGGGGGAGTTCGAGCAGTTCTTC. It specifies CAISAGGEFEQFF. The chain uses TRBV10-3 and TRBJ2-1, with 8 bases fitting TRBD2. CDR1 is ENHRY, CDR2 SYGVKD, per germline. V was pared by 6 bases and J by 10 bases, with 8 bases of the junction left unmatched. The CDR3 is 13 residues long.

J is TRBJ1-1 and V is TRBV11-2; 8 nucleotides match TRBD1. Trimming at V came to 6 bases and at J to 0 bases, leaving 12 bases not matched to a gene. Germline V lookup: CDR1 SGHAT, CDR2 FQNNGV. CDR3 size: 17 residues. The CDR3 is CASSPSRGLLMNTEAFF. The DNA of the CDR3 is TGTGCCAGCAGTCCGTCCAGGGGGCTTTTAATGAACACTGAAGCTTTCTTT.

V usage is TRBV5-5 and J usage is TRBJ2-2; 11 bases are shared with TRBD1. Per the germline V gene, CDR1 is SGHKS and CDR2 is YYEKEE (reference sequence). Unmatched junction bases numbered 20, after V lost 3 bases and J lost 7 bases. The CDR3 covers 20 residues. The DNA for the CDR3 is TGTGCCAGCAGCTCGACCCACTGGACAGGGGGCGCTGGGACGGGCGGGGAGCTGTTTTTT. Translation: CASSSTHWTGGAGTGGELFF.